The 32 T cell receptor beta chains below all came from one sample that was sequenced in a study of a mutant IDH1 vaccine in newly diagnosed glioma. Profiled with immunoSEQ multiplex PCR; TCRdb holds only in-frame clones, not every one. Here the sample spans about 33,000 clones, more than 85% being singletons. Stated time point: baseline, week 1 (first vaccination visit). The treatment: pre-vaccination baseline after standard-of-care therapy. Sequences were derived from PBMCs, sampled from a glioma patient treated with radiotherapy, temozolomide or both. The receptors come from a woman aged 40 to 50 with glioma.

V gene TRBV2 combines with J gene TRBJ2-1; maybe TRBD2 (5 bases). Germline assignment: CDR1 SNHLY and CDR2 FYNNEI. The length of the CDR3 is 13 residues. V was trimmed by 10 bases and J by 10 bases, leaving 20 bases between them. The CDR3 loop is CATRIPERGEQFF. The CDR3 coding sequence is TGTGCCACCCGTATTCCCGAACGGGGAGAGCAGTTCTTC. Full variable domain (outside the CDR3, taken from reference TRBV2 and TRBJ2-1): EPEVTQTPSHQVTQMGQEVILRCVPISNHLYFYWYRQILGQKVEFLVSFYNNEISEKSEIFDDQFSVERPDGSNFTLKIRSTKLEDSAMYFCATRIPERGEQFFGPGTRLTVL.

The rearrangement joins TRBV5-4 to TRBJ2-7; D is perhaps TRBD1 or TRBD2 (5 bases each). V was shortened by 1 base and J by 3 bases, with 14 bases between the two germline ends. Germline V gene data show CDR1 as SGHNT and CDR2 as YYREEE (reference sequence). The CDR3 runs to 15 residues. CDR3 sequence reads: CASSLIGGVRYEQYF. The CDR3 region has the DNA TGTGCCAGCAGCTTGATTGGGGGAGTACGCTACGAGCAGTACTTC.

V gene TRBV5-5 combines with J gene TRBJ1-6, with a tentative D call TRBD1 (5 bases). From germline, CDR1 is SGHKS and CDR2 YYEKEE (reference sequence). The CDR3 spans 14 residues. V was cut by 2 bases and J by 7 bases, with 10 bases left in between. The CDR3 here is CASSFVPGNSPLHF. The CDR3 DNA is TGTGCCAGCAGCTTTGTACCAGGGAATTCACCCCTCCACTTT.

The V gene is TRBV11-2, the J gene TRBJ1-1; 9 nucleotides match TRBD1. Germline CDR1 and CDR2: SGHAT and FQNNGV. This CDR3 has 15 residues. V was clipped by 4 bases and J by 1 base; unmatched bases: 4. The DNA of the CDR3 is TGTGCCAGCAGCTCAGGGGGACAGGGGAACACTGAAGCTTTCTTT. The encoded protein is CASSSGGQGNTEAFF. Complete variable domain (other parts from reference TRBV11-2 and TRBJ1-1): EAGVAQSPRYKIIEKRQSVAFWCNPISGHATLYWYQQILGQGPKLLIQFQNNGVVDDSQLPKDRFSAERLKGVDSTLKIQPAKLEDSAVYLCASSSGGQGNTEAFFGQGTRLTVV.

This clone has a handful of counts. The chain couples TRBV27 to TRBJ2-2; maybe TRBD2 (5 bases). The germline CDR1 and CDR2 sequences are MNHEY and SMNVEV (reference sequence). V shed 10 bases and J shed 6 bases, with 9 bases lying between them. The CDR3 has 11 residues. In DNA form, the CDR3 reads TGTGCCATTCTAGCATCCGGGGAGCTGTTTTTT. Its protein product is CAILASGELFF.

The rearrangement links TRBV5-1 to TRBJ2-3; D not resolved. Germline values: CDR1 SGHRS, CDR2 YFSETQ. V lost 4 bases to trimming and J lost 2 bases, with 2 bases between them. The CDR3 loop spans 11 amino acids. CDR3 coding DNA: TGCGCCAGCAGCAACACAGATACGCAGTATTTT. It translates to CASSNTDTQYF. Combining the CDR3 with reference TRBV5-1 and TRBJ2-3 gives the whole variable domain KAGVTQTPRYLIKTRGQQVTLSCSPISGHRSVSWYQQTPGQGLQFLFEYFSETQRNKGNFPGRFSGRQFSNSRSEMNVSTLELGDSALYLCASSNTDTQYFGPGTRLTVL.

The chain uses TRBV2 and TRBJ1-5, with TRBD1 as a possible D gene (5 bases). The CDR3 has 13 residues. Trimming pared 4 bases from V and 5 bases from J, leaving 9 bases between. The germline V gene has CDR1 SNHLY and CDR2 FYNNEI. In DNA, the CDR3 is TGTGCCAGCAGTGGGGGGGAAGATCAGCCCCAGCATTTT. It encodes CASSGGEDQPQHF.

This chain connects TRBV19 to TRBJ1-1, with 9 bases aligning to TRBD1. After removal of 2 bases from V and 10 bases from J, the junction contained 5 bases not matched to a gene. Germline-derived CDR1 and CDR2 are LNHDA and SQIVND (reference sequence). CDR3 size: 13 residues. CDR3 residues: CASSIPGTGRAFF. The CDR3 DNA reads TGTGCCAGTAGTATACCAGGGACAGGGAGAGCTTTCTTT. Drawing the rest from reference TRBV19 and TRBJ1-1, the complete variable domain is DGGITQSPKYLFRKEGQNVTLSCEQNLNHDAMYWYRQDPGQGLRLIYYSQIVNDFQKGDIAEGYSVSREKKESFPLTVTSAQKNPTAFYLCASSIPGTGRAFFGQGTRLTVV.

This clone was recorded a few times. The chain has TRBV4-1 and TRBJ1-1, with D unclear. The germline CDR1 and CDR2 sequences are MGHRA and YSYEKL. The CDR3 loop spans 15 amino acids. With 2 bases removed from V and 1 base from J, the gap between germline ends came to 11 bases. Written as DNA, the CDR3 is TGCGCCAGCAGCCAATTACATGGAGGGAACACTGAAGCTTTCTTT. It codes for CASSQLHGGNTEAFF.

The chain links TRBV19 to TRBJ2-5; D possibly uses TRBD1 or TRBD2 (5 bases each). The V end was cut by 3 bases, the J end by 5 bases, with 13 bases between. Germline-derived CDR1 and CDR2 are LNHDA and SQIVND (reference sequence). The CDR3 runs 14 residues. The chain's CDR3 is CASSMGTIGETQYF. In DNA form, the CDR3 reads TGTGCCAGTAGTATGGGGACCATCGGGGAGACCCAGTACTTC.

V usage is TRBV15 and J usage is TRBJ1-1; tentative D call: TRBD1 (5 bases). The CDR3 length is 14 residues. The V end lost 5 bases, the J end lost 9 bases, and 19 bases lay between the germline ends. Germline CDR1 LNHNV, CDR2 YYDKDF (reference sequence). The CDR3 reads CATSRNSGGPKAFF. Written as DNA, the CDR3 is TGTGCCACCAGCCGTAATTCGGGGGGACCTAAAGCTTTCTTT. The entire variable domain, with the rest obtained from reference TRBV15 and TRBJ1-1, is as follows: DAMVIQNPRYQVTQFGKPVTLSCSQTLNHNVMYWYQQKSSQAPKLLFHYYDKDFNNEADTPDNFQSRRPNTSFCFLDIRSPGLGDTAMYLCATSRNSGGPKAFFGQGTRLTVV.

This clone was observed once. The chain has TRBV30 and TRBJ2-6, with 9 bases identical to TRBD1. This CDR3 is built from 15 residues. Germline V gives CDR1 GTSNPN, CDR2 SVGIG (reference sequence). V trimming: 3 bases; J trimming: 2 bases; junction bases outside the gene matches: 2. CDR3 nucleotide sequence: TGTGCCTGGAGGGACAGGGGCGCTGGGGCCAACGTCCTGACTTTC. Amino acid sequence: CAWRDRGAGANVLTF.

Here the CDR3 reads CASSLGRRGGAAFF. DNA for the CDR3: TGTGCCAGCAGCTTAGGTCGGCGGGGGGGCGCCGCTTTCTTT. This chain uses TRBV5-6 with TRBJ1-1; a weak D match, TRBD1 (6 bases). The germline CDR1 and CDR2 sequences are SGHDT and YYEEEE. Between the trimmed V and J ends, which lost 2 bases and 11 bases, there was a span of 19 bases. The CDR3 has 14 residues.

V usage is TRBV7-2 and J usage is TRBJ2-3; D unresolved. The V end lost 0 bases, the J end lost 2 bases, and 12 bases lay between the germline ends. Per germline, CDR1 SGHTA and CDR2 FQGNSA. This CDR3 has 16 amino acids. CDR3 sequence reads: CASSLAADPPTDTQYF. The CDR3 DNA follows: TGTGCCAGCAGCTTAGCTGCGGACCCCCCCACAGATACGCAGTATTTT.

The chain uses TRBV10-2 and TRBJ2-7, with TRBD2 as a possible D gene (5 bases). Germline V gene sequence: CDR1 WSHSY, CDR2 SAAADI. Trimming stripped 7 bases from V and 5 bases from J, with 6 bases between. This CDR3 is 10 amino acids long. The CDR3 sequence: CASIGDEQYF. The CDR3 coding sequence is TGCGCCAGCATCGGGGACGAGCAGTACTTC.

The J gene is TRBJ1-2, the V gene TRBV19; 10 positions agree with TRBD1. Looked up from germline, CDR1 is LNHDA and CDR2 is SQIVND (reference sequence). The CDR3 is 14 amino acids. Trimming at V came to 6 bases and at J to 8 bases, leaving 9 bases not matched to a gene. CDR3 protein: CASSWTGGVYGYTF. For the CDR3, the DNA is TGTGCCAGTAGCTGGACAGGGGGTGTCTACGGCTACACCTTC.

CDR3 loop: CASSQGDRGPRGYAYEQYF. The CDR3 DNA follows: TGTGCCAGCAGCCAAGGGGACAGGGGGCCCAGGGGGTATGCCTACGAGCAGTACTTC. The chain employs TRBV21-1 and TRBJ2-7; the table calls TRBD1, which could not be checked here. TRBV21-1 corresponds to a pseudogene. The CDR3 has 19 amino acids.

The gene calls are TRBV9 and TRBJ1-1; D remains unclear. Germline lookup yields CDR1 SGDLS and CDR2 YYNGEE. With 3 bases removed from V and 7 bases from J, the gap between germline ends came to 16 bases. The CDR3 has 14 amino acids. The CDR3 region is CASSAAYPLGEAFF. CDR3 nucleotide sequence: TGTGCCAGCAGCGCCGCATACCCTTTGGGTGAAGCTTTCTTT.

The chain is built from TRBV6-1 and TRBJ2-2, with 9 positions matching TRBD1. The length of the CDR3 is 15 residues. Germline assignment: CDR1 MNHNS and CDR2 SASEGT. Losses at the gene ends were 8 bases for V and 4 bases for J; bases not matched to a gene: 8. The CDR3 nucleotides read TGTGCCAGCCGATTAACGACAGGGGGCACCGGGGAGCTGTTTTTT. Its translation: CASRLTTGGTGELFF.

The V call is TRBV2, the J call TRBJ1-5, with D possibly TRBD1 on 5 matching bases. CDR3 length equals 16 residues. Trimming took off 5 bases at V and 8 bases at J, with 22 bases between the two ends. Germline CDR1 SNHLY, CDR2 FYNNEI. The CDR3 region is CASSRRRADGGEPQHF. The CDR3 bases are TGTGCCAGCAGTAGAAGGAGGGCGGACGGGGGGGAGCCCCAGCATTTT.

The gene calls are TRBV18 and TRBJ2-2; possibly TRBD2 for D (5 bases). The CDR3 is 14 residues long. Germline loops: CDR1 KGHSH, CDR2 LQKENI. Trimming pared 4 bases from V and 7 bases from J, leaving 13 bases between. CDR3 sequence (DNA): TGTGCCAGCTCACGAACTGAGGGCGGCGGGGAGCTGTTTTTT. It is translated as CASSRTEGGGELFF.

This clone has a single count. The chain is built from TRBV30 and TRBJ1-1; a weak D match, TRBD1 (6 bases). V lost 4 bases and J 0 bases, leaving 18 bases between the germline ends. This CDR3 has 16 residues. Germline-derived CDR1 and CDR2 are GTSNPN and SVGIG (reference sequence). Here the CDR3 reads CAWIPWGRGMNTEAFF. CDR3 bases: TGTGCCTGGATTCCTTGGGGCAGGGGCATGAACACTGAAGCTTTCTTT.

The CDR3 DNA is TGTGCCAGCAGTGAAGAGGGACTAGCGGGACTTGAGCAGTTCTTC. Translating gives CASSEEGLAGLEQFF. This sequence joins TRBV2 and TRBJ2-1; TRBD2 matches at 13 bases. This CDR3 is built from 15 residues. The germline V gene has CDR1 SNHLY and CDR2 FYNNEI. The V gene end was trimmed by 1 base and the J gene end by 9 bases; junction bases not matched to a gene: 3.

The chain employs TRBV2 and TRBJ1-4, with D possibly matching TRBD1 (5 bases). The germline CDR1 and CDR2 sequences are SNHLY and FYNNEI. There are 14 residues in the CDR3. The V end was cut by 8 bases, the J end by 4 bases, with 14 bases between. The CDR3 coding sequence is TGTGCCAGCGTCGATTCCAGGGTTAATGAAAAACTGTTTTTT. It specifies CASVDSRVNEKLFF.

A word on this clone: One junction end disagrees with the germline gene, perhaps due to a read error. The chain uses TRBV7-7 and TRBJ2-2; no definite D call. The CDR3 is 14 amino acids. Germline V gene lookup returns CDR1 SSHAT and CDR2 FNYEAQ (reference sequence). As DNA, the CDR3 is TGTGCTAGCAGCTCTGGGGTAGTCAGCGGGGAGCTGTTTTTT. This sequence encodes CASSSGVVSGELFF.

The chain uses TRBV6-1 and TRBJ1-2; D is possibly TRBD1 (5 bases). CDR3 length: 13 amino acids. The germline V and J ends were trimmed by 3 bases and 4 bases, with 9 bases remaining between them. Germline V gene data show CDR1 as MNHNS and CDR2 as SASEGT. The CDR3 reads CASSEGLIYGYTF. The DNA of the CDR3 is TGTGCCAGCAGTGAGGGACTGATCTATGGCTACACCTTC.

This clone has just one count. The V and J genes are TRBV5-1 and TRBJ1-2, with D maybe TRBD1 (6 bases). V dropped 4 bases and J dropped 0 bases, with 10 bases sitting between them. Germline V gene data show CDR1 as SGHRS and CDR2 as YFSETQ. The CDR3 has 14 residues. The CDR3: CASSQQGTNYGYTF. CDR3 sequence (DNA): TGCGCCAGCAGCCAACAGGGAACTAACTATGGCTACACCTTC.

The chain uses TRBV5-1 and TRBJ1-2; D is unresolved. CDR1 is SGHRS and CDR2 is YFSETQ in the germline V gene. V lost 5 bases and J 1 base, leaving 12 bases between the germline ends. CDR3 length: 14 amino acids. CDR3 nucleotides: TGCGCCAGCAGATCCCTATTGGGTAACTATGGCTACACCTTC. Translation: CASRSLLGNYGYTF.

This clone came up a few times. The V and J genes are TRBV5-1 and TRBJ1-1; maybe TRBD1 (5 bases). The V end was cut by 2 bases, the J end by 1 base, with 6 bases between. This CDR3 is built from 13 residues. Germline V gene data show CDR1 as SGHRS and CDR2 as YFSETQ. The CDR3 is CASSFGANTEAFF. DNA of the CDR3: TGCGCCAGCAGCTTCGGGGCGAACACTGAAGCTTTCTTT.

The chain carries TRBV7-4 and TRBJ1-3; D gene unclear. This CDR3 contains 9 residues. V lost 10 bases, J lost 10 bases, and 8 bases lay in between. CDR1 and CDR2 (germline): SGHVT, SQSDAQ. CDR3 in amino acids: CANLPTIYF. The CDR3 coding sequence is TGTGCCAACCTTCCAACCATATATTTT.

The gene calls are TRBV21-1 and TRBJ1-1; the DNA was not used to check the table's D call, TRBD1. TRBV21-1 is recorded as a pseudogene. The CDR3 has 16 amino acids. The CDR3 here is CASSTKEGQGNTEAFF. CDR3 nucleotides: TGTGCCAGCAGCACAAAAGAGGGACAGGGGAACACTGAAGCTTTCTTT.

This clone was detected only a few times. The chain recombines TRBV2 with TRBJ2-7; 10 bases agree with TRBD1. CDR1 SNHLY and CDR2 FYNNEI come from the germline V gene. The CDR3 has 13 amino acids. V lost 8 bases, J lost 7 bases, and 8 bases stayed unmatched. As DNA, the CDR3 is TGTGCCAGCGCGACAGGGGGCGCGAGGGAGCAGTACTTC. It specifies CASATGGAREQYF. Filled out from reference TRBV2 and TRBJ2-7, the complete variable domain reads EPEVTQTPSHQVTQMGQEVILRCVPISNHLYFYWYRQILGQKVEFLVSFYNNEISEKSEIFDDQFSVERPDGSNFTLKIRSTKLEDSAMYFCASATGGAREQYFGPGTRLTVT.